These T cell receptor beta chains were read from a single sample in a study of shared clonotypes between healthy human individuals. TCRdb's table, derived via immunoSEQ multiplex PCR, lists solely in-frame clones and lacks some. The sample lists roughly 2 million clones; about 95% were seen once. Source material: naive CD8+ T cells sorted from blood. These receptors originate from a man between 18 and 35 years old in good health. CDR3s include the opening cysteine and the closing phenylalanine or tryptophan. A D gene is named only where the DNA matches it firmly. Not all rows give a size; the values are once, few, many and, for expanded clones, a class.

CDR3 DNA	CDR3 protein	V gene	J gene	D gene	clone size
TGTGCCAGCAGCTTAGTAGGCAGGGGGAACGAGCAGTACTTC	CASSLVGRGNEQYF	TRBV11-2	TRBJ2-7	TRBD1	once
TGTGCCAGCAGCAGCCCTAGCGGGGGACAAGATACGCAGTATTTT	CASSSPSGGQDTQYF	TRBV7-9	TRBJ2-3	TRBD2	.
TGTGCCAGCAGCCAAGATCCGGCGGGGGAGGACTACGAGCAGTACTTC	CASSQDPAGEDYEQYF	TRBV4-2	TRBJ2-7	TRBD2	.
TGTGCCATCAGTGCAGGCAGGGAGACAGATACGCAGTATTTT	CAISAGRETDTQYF	TRBV10-3	TRBJ2-3	.	.
TGTGCCAGCAGCTTGGGGTGGAGGGATCAGAGCTACGAGCAGTACTTC	CASSLGWRDQSYEQYF	TRBV11-2	TRBJ2-7	.	.
TGTGCCAGCAGTTACTCCGCGGGGCAGCCCCAGCATTTT	CASSYSAGQPQHF	TRBV6-5	TRBJ1-5	.	.
TGTGCCAGCAGCCTCATCGCAGGGGTGGGCGGCTATGGCTACACCTTC	CASSLIAGVGGYGYTF	TRBV7-2	TRBJ1-2	.	.
TGTGCCAGCAGCTCAATCGTCCGGGATGCGAACACCGGGGAGCTGTTTTTT	CASSSIVRDANTGELFF	TRBV13	TRBJ2-2	.	.
TGTGCCAGCTCATATAGGACAGGCGGGTACGAGCAGTACTTC	CASSYRTGGYEQYF	TRBV27	TRBJ2-7	TRBD1	.
TGTGCCAGCAGGGACTTCTCTGGAAACACCATATATTTT	CASRDFSGNTIYF	TRBV7-9	TRBJ1-3	.	.
TGTGCCAGCAGCTTAGGTCCTAGCGGGAGGGCCGCAGATACGCAGTATTTT	CASSLGPSGRAADTQYF	TRBV7-9	TRBJ2-3	TRBD2	.
TGTGCCAGCGCGGACCCCCGCGATACGCAGTATTTT	CASADPRDTQYF	TRBV9	TRBJ2-3	.	.
TGTGCCAGCAGCTTATGGGCGGGAGGAAAGAATGAGCAGTTCTTC	CASSLWAGGKNEQFF	TRBV7-9	TRBJ2-1	TRBD2	.
TGCGCCAGCAGCCAGCTAACAGGGGTTGGAAACACCATATATTTT	CASSQLTGVGNTIYF	TRBV4-3	TRBJ1-3	TRBD1	.
TGTGCCAGCAGTGACACCAGACTAAGCGGGATCTACAATGAGCAGTTCTTC	CASSDTRLSGIYNEQFF	TRBV6-4	TRBJ2-1	TRBD2	once
TGTGCCAGCAGCTATCAGACAGGGAGCTCCTACAATGAGCAGTTCTTC	CASSYQTGSSYNEQFF	TRBV7-6	TRBJ2-1	TRBD1	.
TGTGCCAGCAGTTTCACACGTACTGGCAATCAGCCCCAGCATTTT	CASSFTRTGNQPQHF	TRBV28	TRBJ1-5	.	.
TGTGCCAGCGGGATGAGCTATAGCAATCAGCCCCAGCATTTT	CASGMSYSNQPQHF	TRBV27	TRBJ1-5	.	.
TGTGCCAGCAGCTCGTCACGAGGGACAGGGGAGGACGAGCAGTACTTC	CASSSSRGTGEDEQYF	TRBV7-9	TRBJ2-7	TRBD1	.
TGTGCCAGCAGTTACGGGACAGGGTATCAGCCCCAGCATTTT	CASSYGTGYQPQHF	TRBV6-6	TRBJ1-5	TRBD1	.
TGTGCCAGCAGCGTAGAGGGACCTGGGTACACTGAAGCTTTCTTT	CASSVEGPGYTEAFF	TRBV9	TRBJ1-1	.	.
TGTGCCAGCAGCCAAGGTTTTAGCGGGGGGACACGGCCGCTGTTCTTC	CASSQGFSGGTRPLFF	TRBV14	TRBJ2-1	TRBD2	.
TGTGCCAGCTCTCCGTCCCGGGGGCAGAACACTGAAGCTTTCTTT	CASSPSRGQNTEAFF	TRBV18	TRBJ1-1	.	.
TGTGCCATCAGTGAGGTGTCAGGTAATCAGCCCCAGCATTTT	CAISEVSGNQPQHF	TRBV10-3	TRBJ1-5	.	.
TGTGCCAGCAGTTCCGTCAGCGGGAGCTACGAGCAGTACTTC	CASSSVSGSYEQYF	TRBV7-8	TRBJ2-7	TRBD2	.
TGCGCCAGCAGTGGGGGTCCAGGGCAGTTCTTC	CASSGGPGQFF	TRBV10-2	TRBJ2-1	.	.
TGTGCCAGCAGTTCCATACAGGGTTTTGGCTACACCTTC	CASSSIQGFGYTF	TRBV27	TRBJ1-2	.	.